Listed below are T cell receptor beta chains from one sample, sequenced in a study of blood T cell repertoires in COVID-19. TCRdb keeps only in-frame clones here, not all; method: immunoSEQ multiplex PCR. This sample has some 200,000 clones; under 90% occur once, and the top ten carry approximately 6.1%. Sequencing was carried out using peripheral blood. Receptors were obtained from an elderly man with acute or convalescent COVID-19. The CDR3 runs from the conserved cysteine through the conserved F or W. Fields, in order: J gene, clone size, D gene, V gene, CDR3 protein, CDR3 DNA. The D gene is left open where the match is weak. Part of the rows lack a size; the others show once, few, many or a class for expanded clones.

>TRBJ2-7|NA|TRBD1|TRBV5-1
CASSLGFGTGQDYEQYF
TGCGCCAGCAGCTTGGGCTTTGGGACAGGGCAGGACTACGAGCAGTACTTC
>TRBJ2-1|NA|TRBD2|TRBV7-8
CASSPTSGRNYNEQFF
TGTGCCAGCAGCCCAACTAGCGGGAGGAACTACAATGAGCAGTTCTTC
>TRBJ1-2|NA|NA|TRBV21-1
CASSRFSGDRANGYTF
TGTGCCAGCAGCAGATTTTCAGGGGATCGGGCGAATGGCTACACCTTC
>TRBJ2-2|NA|TRBD1|TRBV15
CATSRRQGNTGELFF
TGTGCCACCAGCCGCCGACAGGGGAACACCGGGGAGCTGTTTTTT
>TRBJ2-5|NA|TRBD2|TRBV5-4
CASHSSQRAGGQETQYF
TGTGCCAGCCACTCATCCCAGCGGGCGGGAGGGCAAGAGACCCAGTACTTC
>TRBJ2-3|once|TRBD1|TRBV10-3
CAIKSKGASDTQYF
TGTGCCATCAAGAGTAAGGGGGCGTCAGATACGCAGTATTTT
>TRBJ1-2|NA|TRBD1|TRBV30
CASGTEGFYGYTF
TGTGCCTCCGGGACAGAGGGCTTCTATGGCTACACCTTC
>TRBJ2-7|NA|NA|TRBV4-1
CASLVNPRVIAVQDEQYF
TGCGCCAGCTTGGTAAACCCTCGAGTAATAGCGGTCCAGGACGAGCAGTACTTC
>TRBJ2-3|NA|TRBD2|TRBV27
CASSLSPWTSARADTQYF
TGTGCCAGCAGTTTATCTCCCTGGACTAGCGCCAGGGCAGATACGCAGTATTTT
>TRBJ1-2|few|TRBD1|TRBV10-3
CAITGGSGYTF
TGTGCCATCACAGGGGGGAGTGGCTACACCTTC
>TRBJ1-1|NA|TRBD1|TRBV11-2
CASSPPSGGNTEAFF
TGTGCCAGCAGCCCCCCTTCAGGGGGGAACACTGAAGCTTTCTTT
>TRBJ1-4|NA|TRBD1|TRBV7-2
CASSLNTGGGELFF
TGTGCCAGCAGCTTAAATACAGGGGGTGGGGAACTGTTTTTT
>TRBJ2-2|NA|NA|TRBV27
CASRISTKPELFF
TGTGCCAGCAGGATATCGACTAAACCGGAGCTGTTTTTT
>TRBJ1-4|NA|TRBD1|TRBV5-6
CASSLSGTGLGNEKLFF
TGTGCCAGCAGCTTGTCTGGGACAGGGCTGGGTAATGAAAAACTGTTTTTT
>TRBJ2-7|NA|TRBD2|TRBV18
CASSPTSGSSYEQYF
TGTGCCAGCTCACCAACTAGCGGATCGTCCTACGAGCAGTACTTC
>TRBJ2-3|NA|NA|TRBV11-2
CASTGGADTQYF
TGTGCCAGCACAGGCGGGGCCGATACGCAGTATTTT
>TRBJ2-1|NA|TRBD2|TRBV6-2/TRBV6-3
CASSPGTSGRDEQFF
TGTGCCAGCAGTCCCGGGACTAGCGGGAGGGATGAGCAGTTCTTC
>TRBJ2-1|few|NA|TRBV7-3
CASSTGQGGPYNEQFF
TGTGCCAGCAGCACAGGACAGGGAGGGCCCTACAATGAGCAGTTCTTC
>TRBJ1-1|NA|TRBD1|TRBV7-8
CASSLTGGLGNTEAFF
TGTGCCAGCAGCCTAACAGGGGGTCTGGGGAACACTGAAGCTTTCTTT
>TRBJ2-7|NA|TRBD2|TRBV7-8
CASSRDGGSSYEQYF
TGTGCCAGCAGCCGAGACGGCGGGAGCTCCTACGAGCAGTACTTC
>TRBJ1-5|NA|NA|TRBV6-5
CASSRGHNQPQHF
TGTGCCAGCAGCCGAGGACACAATCAGCCCCAGCATTTT
>TRBJ2-1|NA|TRBD2|TRBV5-1
CASSLLLSGANEQFF
TGCGCCAGCAGCTTATTGTTGAGCGGGGCGAATGAGCAGTTCTTC
>TRBJ2-3|NA|TRBD1|TRBV28
CASRDGQGEGTQYF
TGTGCCAGCAGGGACGGACAGGGGGAAGGCACGCAGTATTTT
>TRBJ2-2|NA|TRBD1|TRBV5-1
CASSQGTDGVKAGELFF
TGCGCCAGCAGCCAGGGGACAGATGGGGTGAAGGCCGGGGAGCTGTTTTTT
>TRBJ2-4|NA|NA|TRBV4-1
CASSQDIAKNIQYF
TGCGCCAGCAGCCAAGATATAGCCAAAAACATTCAGTACTTC